Here is one TCR beta chain with its context. This entry comes from a study of beta chain features in type 1 diabetes. Looked up from germline, CDR1 is MNHNS and CDR2 is SASEGT. The CDR3 spans 15 residues. Trimming cost V 7 bases and J 4 bases; bases outside gene matches: 4. Since all of the isolated RNA was reverse transcribed, expressed TCRB transcripts were what got sequenced. Profiling relied on immunoSEQ multiplex PCR, and the TCRdb table lists in-frame clones only, not all of them. Among nearly 250,000 clones listed, less than 15% were seen once. Sequencing was done on a sample of naive CD4+ T cells from blood. The V call is TRBV6-1, the J call TRBJ2-1, with 13 bases matching TRBD2. This clonotype was obtained from a woman between 40 and 50 years old in good health. The chain's CDR3 is CASKLTSGGYNEQFF. The CDR3 DNA sequence: TGTGCCAGCAAATTGACTAGCGGGGGGTACAATGAGCAGTTCTTC.